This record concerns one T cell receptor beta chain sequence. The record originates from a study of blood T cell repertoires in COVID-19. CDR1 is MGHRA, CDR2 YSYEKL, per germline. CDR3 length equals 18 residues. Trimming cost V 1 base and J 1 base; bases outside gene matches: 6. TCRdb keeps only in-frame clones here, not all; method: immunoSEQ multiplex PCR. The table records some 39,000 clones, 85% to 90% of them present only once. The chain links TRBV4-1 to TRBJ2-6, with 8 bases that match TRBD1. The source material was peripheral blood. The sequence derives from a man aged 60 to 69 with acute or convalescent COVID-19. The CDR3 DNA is TGCGCCAGCAGCCAAGGAGAGACAGGGGAATCTGGGGCCAACGTCCTGACTTTC. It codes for CASSQGETGESGANVLTF.